One sample yielded the 30 T cell receptor beta chains listed below, sequenced in a study of cytomegalovirus exposure and HLA in healthy donors. The PCR made use of 60 Vbeta and 13 Jbeta primers. The data were produced by immunoSEQ multiplex PCR, yet TCRdb's version contains in-frame clones alone and is incomplete. The table includes some 130,000 clones, 60% to 75% detected once. The sequenced sample was PBMCs. All receptors come from a human donor in good health.

The rearrangement links TRBV27 to TRBJ2-5; 11 nucleotides agree with TRBD1. V dropped 4 bases and J dropped 5; count of bases not matched to a gene: 3. This CDR3 is 14 amino acids long. Per the germline V gene, CDR1 is MNHEY and CDR2 is SMNVEV (reference sequence). The CDR3 DNA reads TGTGCCAGCAGTTATGGGACAGGGGGGGAGACCCAGTACTTC. Encoded protein: CASSYGTGGETQYF.

The chain has TRBV7-6 and TRBJ2-7, with D unclear. The CDR3 contains 12 residues. V was clipped by 5 bases and J by 9 bases, with 14 bases between them. Per germline, CDR1 SGHVS and CDR2 FNYEAQ. CDR3: CASSPLSGRQYF. CDR3 DNA: TGTGCCAGCAGCCCCCTGTCTGGGCGGCAGTACTTC.

This clone has more than one count but fewer than ten. The V call is TRBV7-2, the J call TRBJ2-7, with D unresolved. The CDR3 is 11 residues long. Trimming took off 4 bases at V and 4 bases at J, with 5 bases between the two ends. Germline loops: CDR1 SGHTA, CDR2 FQGNSA. Here the CDR3 reads CASSSFYEQYF. The CDR3 DNA is TGTGCCAGCAGCTCCTTTTACGAGCAGTACTTC. Drawing the rest from reference TRBV7-2 and TRBJ2-7, the complete variable domain is GAGVSQSPSNKVTEKGKDVELRCDPISGHTALYWYRQSLGQGLEFLIYFQGNSAPDKSGLPSDRFSAERTGGSVSTLTIQRTQQEDSAVYLCASSSFYEQYFGPGTRLTVT.

This clone showed up just a few times. In DNA form, the CDR3 reads TGTGCCAGCAGTTTATCGGGCGGGAGTACCGGGGAGCTGTTTTTT. It translates to CASSLSGGSTGELFF. The chain combines TRBV27 with TRBJ2-2, with 7 bases aligning to TRBD2. This CDR3 is built from 15 residues. After removal of 0 bases from V and 5 bases from J, the junction contained 3 bases not matched to a gene. CDR1 and CDR2 (germline): MNHEY, SMNVEV (reference sequence).

The J gene is TRBJ2-3, the V gene TRBV5-6, with D possibly being TRBD1 (5 bases). This CDR3 has 13 amino acids. Trimming shortened V by 3 bases and J by 1 base, and 6 bases separated the two germline ends. Germline loops: CDR1 SGHDT, CDR2 YYEEEE. CDR3 region: CASSSQGTDTQYF. In nucleotides, the CDR3 is TGTGCCAGCAGCTCACAGGGCACAGATACGCAGTATTTT.

This clone has a handful of counts. This sequence joins TRBV19 and TRBJ2-7; 10 nucleotides align to TRBD1. The CDR3 has 15 amino acids. V lost 5 bases to trimming and J lost 6 bases; unmatched junction nucleotides: 10. Per germline, CDR1 LNHDA and CDR2 SQIVND (reference sequence). The CDR3 region is CASSATGTGVGEQYF. Here the CDR3 DNA reads TGTGCCAGTAGTGCCACCGGGACAGGGGTCGGCGAGCAGTACTTC. The full variable domain, rest sourced from reference TRBV19 and TRBJ2-7, is DGGITQSPKYLFRKEGQNVTLSCEQNLNHDAMYWYRQDPGQGLRLIYYSQIVNDFQKGDIAEGYSVSREKKESFPLTVTSAQKNPTAFYLCASSATGTGVGEQYFGPGTRLTVT.

The chain combines TRBV6-1 with TRBJ2-7; perhaps TRBD2 as D (6 bases). Looked up from germline, CDR1 is MNHNS and CDR2 is SASEGT. The CDR3 runs to 13 residues. Trimming took off 2 bases at V and 5 bases at J, with 10 bases between the two ends. The DNA for the CDR3 is TGTGCCAGCAGTGAAAGATGGGGGGACGAGCAGTACTTC. Its translation: CASSERWGDEQYF.

The chain uses TRBV7-2 and TRBJ2-2, with TRBD2 identical over 9 bases. This CDR3 contains 16 residues. Germline values: CDR1 SGHTA, CDR2 FQGNSA. V dropped 1 base and J dropped 9; count of bases not matched to a gene: 9. This chain's CDR3 is CASSLEASGIWRELFF. The CDR3 region has the DNA TGTGCCAGCAGCTTAGAGGCTAGCGGGATTTGGAGGGAGCTGTTTTTT.

V and J are TRBV15 and TRBJ2-1; 14 bases fit TRBD2. Germline V gene data show CDR1 as LNHNV and CDR2 as YYDKDF (reference sequence). The CDR3 has 15 residues. V shed 7 bases, J shed 10 bases, and the junction held 9 bases outside the gene matches. In DNA form, the CDR3 reads TGTGCCACCAAATCTGGGACTAGCGGGAGCGGGGAGCAGTTCTTC. It yields the protein CATKSGTSGSGEQFF. Full variable domain (missing parts from reference TRBV15 and TRBJ2-1): DAMVIQNPRYQVTQFGKPVTLSCSQTLNHNVMYWYQQKSSQAPKLLFHYYDKDFNNEADTPDNFQSRRPNTSFCFLDIRSPGLGDTAMYLCATKSGTSGSGEQFFGPGTRLTVL.

The chain employs TRBV27 and TRBJ2-1, with TRBD2 matching over 8 bases. CDR3 length equals 16 residues. In germline, CDR1 is MNHEY, CDR2 SMNVEV (reference sequence). The junction had 9 bases not matched to a gene; V was cut back by 5 bases and J by 3 bases. CDR3 sequence: CASSASSGTFYNEQFF. DNA for the CDR3: TGTGCCAGCAGTGCCAGTAGCGGGACGTTCTACAATGAGCAGTTCTTC.

This clone was seen a handful of times. The chain's CDR3 is CASSPQGDTSGNTIYF. The CDR3 DNA reads as TGTGCCAGCTCACCACAGGGGGATACCTCTGGAAACACCATATATTTT. This chain joins TRBV18 and TRBJ1-3; tentative D call: TRBD1 (6 bases). From germline, CDR1 is KGHSH and CDR2 LQKENI. CDR3 size: 16 residues. The ends were cut back, 1 base at V and 0 bases at J, with 10 bases in the middle.

The rearrangement links TRBV28 to TRBJ2-7; TRBD1 might be the D (5 bases). CDR3 length: 13 amino acids. V lost 2 bases and J lost 6, with 11 bases in between. The germline CDR1 and CDR2 sequences are MDHEN and SYDVKM. CDR3 DNA: TGTGCCAGCAGTTTAAGCAGGGTCCGCGAGCAGTACTTC. Translation gives CASSLSRVREQYF.

V gene TRBV7-2 combines with J gene TRBJ2-4, with D possibly TRBD1 on 7 matching bases. Trimming shortened V by 5 bases and J by 5 bases, and 10 bases separated the two germline ends. In germline, CDR1 is SGHTA, CDR2 FQGNSA. The CDR3 sequence is 13 residues long. The CDR3 loop is CASSTGEENIQYF. CDR3 sequence (DNA): TGTGCCAGCAGCACAGGGGAGGAAAACATTCAGTACTTC. Together with reference TRBV7-2 and TRBJ2-4, the CDR3 gives the full variable domain: GAGVSQSPSNKVTEKGKDVELRCDPISGHTALYWYRQSLGQGLEFLIYFQGNSAPDKSGLPSDRFSAERTGGSVSTLTIQRTQQEDSAVYLCASSTGEENIQYFGAGTRLSVL.

CDR3 nucleotide sequence: TGTGCCAGCAGCCCAGACCCCTCTAGGGAGCAGTTCTTC. Its translation is CASSPDPSREQFF. The chain joins TRBV7-3 to TRBJ2-1; no definite D call. V dropped 5 bases and J dropped 10 bases, with 15 bases sitting between them. The CDR3 extends over 13 amino acids. Germline V lookup: CDR1 SGHTA, CDR2 FQGTGA.

This clone occurred a few times. The chain carries TRBV9 and TRBJ2-5; 15 bases map to TRBD2. V shed 4 bases, J shed 5 bases, and the junction held 15 bases outside the gene matches. This CDR3 has 19 amino acids. CDR1 SGDLS and CDR2 YYNGEE come from the germline V gene. The CDR3 is CASSLGNPGLAGGRETQYF. The CDR3 nucleotides are TGTGCCAGCAGCCTCGGCAACCCGGGACTAGCGGGAGGAAGGGAGACCCAGTACTTC.

The rearrangement uses TRBV11-2 and TRBJ2-3; D may be TRBD2 (6 bases). The V gene's germline CDR1 is SGHAT and CDR2 FQNNGV. Deletions cut 5 bases from V and 0 bases from J, with 15 bases between. The CDR3 contains 16 residues. Written as DNA, the CDR3 is TGTGCCAGCAGCCCGGGACTCTATGCTAGCACAGATACGCAGTATTTT. Translating gives CASSPGLYASTDTQYF. The full variable domain, with the rest looked up from reference TRBV11-2 and TRBJ2-3, is EAGVAQSPRYKIIEKRQSVAFWCNPISGHATLYWYQQILGQGPKLLIQFQNNGVVDDSQLPKDRFSAERLKGVDSTLKIQPAKLEDSAVYLCASSPGLYASTDTQYFGPGTRLTVL.

This rearrangement joins TRBV5-4 to TRBJ2-5; 8 bases are shared with TRBD2. The better agreement between TRBJ2-7 and the DNA end casts doubt on the J call. This CDR3 region has 15 residues. Germline CDR1 reads SGHNT; CDR2 reads YYREEE (reference sequence). CDR3 protein: CASSLAGARGYEQYF. The CDR3 DNA is TGTGCCAGCAGCTTAGCGGGAGCAAGAGGCTACGAGCAGTACTTC.

The chain joins TRBV28 to TRBJ1-5, with D unclear. Per germline, CDR1 MDHEN and CDR2 SYDVKM. Trimming shortened V by 7 bases and J by 7 bases, and 11 bases separated the two germline ends. This CDR3 spans 12 amino acids. The CDR3 sequence: CASKQPGQPQHF. Here the CDR3 DNA reads TGTGCCAGCAAACAACCAGGCCAGCCCCAGCATTTT.

This clone has only a few counts. The chain carries TRBV5-5 and TRBJ2-7; D is perhaps TRBD1 (6 bases). Looked up from germline, CDR1 is SGHKS and CDR2 is YYEKEE (reference sequence). V lost 0 bases and J lost 7, with 17 bases in between. This CDR3 region has 15 residues. The CDR3: CASSLGDTLGREQYF. DNA for the CDR3: TGTGCCAGCAGCTTGGGGGACACCCTCGGTCGGGAGCAGTACTTC.

The chain uses TRBV5-4 and TRBJ2-1; 8 positions match TRBD2. The length of the CDR3 is 15 residues. Germline V gene lookup returns CDR1 SGHNT and CDR2 YYREEE (reference sequence). The ends lost 2 bases at V and 0 bases at J; junction bases unmatched: 1. This CDR3 is CASSLAGASYNEQFF. In DNA form, the CDR3 reads TGTGCCAGCAGCTTAGCGGGAGCCTCCTACAATGAGCAGTTCTTC.

The rearrangement uses TRBV19 and TRBJ2-5; the match to TRBD1 covers 9 bases. Trimming cost V 6 bases and J 5 bases; bases outside gene matches: 13. The CDR3 is 16 amino acids. CDR1 and CDR2 from the germline V gene are LNHDA and SQIVND (reference sequence). CDR3 residues: CASSKGVTGGKETQYF. DNA of the CDR3: TGTGCCAGTAGCAAGGGAGTGACAGGGGGAAAGGAGACCCAGTACTTC. Combining the CDR3 with reference TRBV19 and TRBJ2-5 gives the whole variable domain DGGITQSPKYLFRKEGQNVTLSCEQNLNHDAMYWYRQDPGQGLRLIYYSQIVNDFQKGDIAEGYSVSREKKESFPLTVTSAQKNPTAFYLCASSKGVTGGKETQYFGPGTRLLVL.

V usage is TRBV28 and J usage is TRBJ2-7, with unresolved D. This CDR3 has 13 amino acids. The germline gives CDR1 MDHEN, CDR2 SYDVKM. Between the trimmed V and J ends, which lost 1 base and 6 bases, there was a span of 10 bases. This chain's CDR3 is CASSLLSGREQYF. The DNA for the CDR3 is TGTGCCAGCAGTTTATTGTCAGGTCGCGAGCAGTACTTC. The full variable domain, its missing parts supplied by reference TRBV28 and TRBJ2-7, is DVKVTQSSRYLVKRTGEKVFLECVQDMDHENMFWYRQDPGLGLRLIYFSYDVKMKEKGDIPEGYSVSREKKERFSLILESASTNQTSMYLCASSLLSGREQYFGPGTRLTVT.

The chain is built from TRBV4-1 and TRBJ2-1; 8 nucleotides line up with TRBD2. V dropped 0 bases and J dropped 6; count of bases not matched to a gene: 4. This CDR3 spans 15 amino acids. Per the germline V gene, CDR1 is MGHRA and CDR2 is YSYEKL. CDR3 residues: CASSQDSGGGNEQFF. CDR3 DNA sequence: TGCGCCAGCAGCCAAGACTCGGGAGGGGGCAATGAGCAGTTCTTC.

This clone was counted only a few times. This chain uses TRBV10-3 with TRBJ2-2, with TRBD2 as a possible D gene (5 bases). Deletions cut 3 bases from V and 5 bases from J, with 13 bases between. CDR1 is ENHRY, CDR2 SYGVKD, per germline. The length of the CDR3 is 15 residues. CDR3 coding DNA: TGTGCCATCAGTGACGAGGGCTTGGGGACCGGGGAGCTGTTTTTT. Amino acid sequence: CAISDEGLGTGELFF.

There are a few counts of this clone. The CDR3 sequence: CAISESTPTSNNEQFF. CDR3 DNA: TGTGCCATCAGTGAGTCGACCCCGACTAGCAACAATGAGCAGTTCTTC. This rearrangement joins TRBV10-3 to TRBJ2-1; 7 positions agree with TRBD2. The CDR3 extends over 16 amino acids. The V and J ends lost 0 bases and 5 bases, in that order; junction bases with no gene match: 7. Per the germline V gene, CDR1 is ENHRY and CDR2 is SYGVKD.

This clone was observed a handful of times. The genes are TRBV28 and TRBJ1-1; D is possibly TRBD1 (6 bases). V lost 5 bases and J 4 bases, leaving 14 bases between the germline ends. Germline-derived CDR1 and CDR2 are MDHEN and SYDVKM. The CDR3 runs 14 residues. CDR3 amino acids: CASSVTIGGTEAFF. In DNA form, the CDR3 reads TGTGCCAGCAGTGTGACTATAGGGGGCACTGAAGCTTTCTTT.

A few counts support this clone. The V gene is TRBV7-9, the J gene TRBJ2-5, with D unresolved. CDR1 and CDR2 from the germline V gene are SEHNR and FQNEAQ (reference sequence). The CDR3 runs 13 residues. The V end was cut by 5 bases, the J end by 1 base, with 8 bases between. CDR3 residues: CASSPPSQETQYF. The CDR3 nucleotides read TGTGCCAGCAGCCCACCGAGCCAAGAGACCCAGTACTTC.

On this clone itself: Mismatch with germline at one junction end may stem from a read error. The sample contains more than one DNA sequence encoding this CDR3. The rearrangement links TRBV11-3 to TRBJ2-1; weak D call: TRBD2 (5 bases). The CDR3 sequence is 12 residues long. Germline V gene data show CDR1 as SGHNT and CDR2 as YENEEA. The CDR3 spells CASSWENNEQFF. In nucleotides, the CDR3 is TGCGCCAGCAGCTGGGAGAATAATGAGCAGTTCTTC.

This clone came up a few times. J is TRBJ2-2 and V is TRBV19; D might be TRBD1 (6 bases). V was pared by 3 bases and J by 5 bases, with 13 bases between. The length of the CDR3 is 15 residues. Germline CDR1 is LNHDA and CDR2 is SQIVND (reference sequence). In DNA form, the CDR3 reads TGTGCCAGTAGTATGGGACACCGGCGGACCGGGGAGCTGTTTTTT. As protein: CASSMGHRRTGELFF.

The chain is built from TRBV13 and TRBJ1-2, with 9 bases lining up with TRBD1. The CDR3 consists of 14 residues. Germline V gene lookup returns CDR1 PRHDT and CDR2 FYEKMQ (reference sequence). V was clipped by 4 bases and J by 7 bases; unmatched bases: 7. The CDR3 DNA reads as TGTGCCAGCAGCTCCCCGGGACAGGGAGGTGGCTACACCTTC. Translation: CASSSPGQGGGYTF.